This TCR beta chain was obtained from a study of identical twins. Findings and caveats of the study: It was cross-sectional statistical analysis, not following the same donors, that the conclusions relied on.

MiXCR was run by TCRdb on the 5' RACE reads, yielding one entry per CDR3 protein. The sample has approximately 1.8 million distinct CDR3 sequences; about 32% are singletons. Comment on this clonotype: No antigen is known for it. Given a much more abundant clone one base away, this may be a read error.

Germline loops: CDR1 SGHRS, CDR2 YFSETQ. Losses at the gene ends were 7 bases for V and 7 bases for J; bases not matched to a gene: 8. The CDR3 totals 14 residues. The sequence was obtained from a newborn girl in good health. Material: cord blood. J is TRBJ1-4 and V is TRBV5-1; 9 bases are a match to TRBD1. CDR3 amino acids: CASRWGQGGEKLFF. The CDR3 nucleotides are TGCGCCAGCCGCTGGGGACAGGGCGGTGAAAAACTGTTTTTT.